This TCR beta chain appears in the sequencing data of a study of OX40 agonist ivuxolimab in advanced cancers. Background on the study: The study gave patients intravenous ivuxolimab at 0.01 to 10 mg/kg every 2 weeks. Aged about 20 to 85 with a mean of approximately 57 years, they were roughly 83% male.

A note on this clone: What it binds is unknown.

Study-wide results and caveats: Blood T cells, both CD4+ and CD8+, expanded clonally by week 6 at 0.1 to 3.0 mg/kg. On average, CD8+ T cells had more expanded clones than CD4+.

This CDR3 has 14 amino acids. Germline V gene lookup returns CDR1 SGHNT and CDR2 YENEEA. V was trimmed by 5 bases and J by 1 base, leaving 11 bases between them. Clones were sequenced by immunoSEQ multiplex PCR, and TCRdb holds only the in-frame ones, with some missing. Of about 94,000 clones listed, about nine tenths are singletons. The clonotype originates from an adult with an advanced solid tumor such as melanoma, head and neck, liver or kidney cancer. Sample: CD4+ or CD8+ T cells sorted from blood, taken in a trial of the OX40 agonist ivuxolimab. The V and J genes are TRBV11-3 and TRBJ1-1, with D perhaps matching TRBD1 (5 bases). CDR3 in amino acids: CASSAGWGNTEAFF. The CDR3 region has the DNA TGTGCCAGCAGCGCAGGGTGGGGGAACACTGAAGCTTTCTTT.